One sample yielded the 32 T cell receptor beta chains listed below, sequenced in a study of OX40 agonist ivuxolimab in advanced cancers. The data were produced by immunoSEQ multiplex PCR, yet TCRdb's version contains in-frame clones alone and is incomplete. The sample contains about 71,000 clones, around 94% of which appear only once. The sequencing here drew on CD4+ or CD8+ T cells sorted from blood, taken in a trial of the OX40 agonist ivuxolimab. The receptors derive from an adult with an advanced solid tumor such as melanoma, head and neck, liver or kidney cancer.

This clone was recorded once. The chain recombines TRBV5-5 with TRBJ2-1, with no clear D. The CDR3 has 15 amino acids. The germline V gene has CDR1 SGHKS and CDR2 YYEKEE (reference sequence). With 0 bases removed from V and 0 bases from J, the gap between germline ends came to 7 bases. DNA of the CDR3: TGTGCCAGCAGCTTGGACGCTTTCTCCTACAATGAGCAGTTCTTC. It encodes CASSLDAFSYNEQFF.

The chain is built from TRBV7-9 and TRBJ1-1, with 7 nucleotides matching TRBD1. This CDR3 has 12 residues. Germline lookup yields CDR1 SEHNR and CDR2 FQNEAQ (reference sequence). Trimming took 4 bases from V and 6 from J; bases not matched to a gene: 2. The CDR3 sequence is CASSYRGPEAFF. For the CDR3, the DNA is TGTGCCAGCAGCTACAGGGGCCCTGAAGCTTTCTTT.

The rearrangement links TRBV6-5 to TRBJ2-7, with a possible D match to TRBD2 (7 bases). The CDR3 has 14 residues. Trimming took 0 bases from V and 7 from J, leaving 13 bases between them. Germline V gene data show CDR1 as MNHEY and CDR2 as SVGAGI. CDR3 protein: CASSYSIGGQEQYF. The CDR3 DNA follows: TGTGCCAGCAGTTACTCGATCGGGGGGCAAGAGCAGTACTTC.

This clone was seen just once. This rearrangement joins TRBV4-2 to TRBJ2-1; 10 nucleotides match TRBD2. Germline V gene sequence: CDR1 LGHNA, CDR2 YNFKEQ. This CDR3 is 14 amino acids long. V lost 5 bases, J lost 8 bases, and 6 bases stayed unmatched. The DNA of the CDR3 is TGTGCCAGCAGCATAGCGGGAGGAGGGGATGAGCAGTTCTTC. It encodes CASSIAGGGDEQFF.

V gene TRBV19 combines with J gene TRBJ1-3, with D uncertain. Germline V gene sequence: CDR1 LNHDA, CDR2 SQIVND (reference sequence). The CDR3 is made up of 11 amino acids. V gave up 6 bases and J gave up 11 bases, with 11 bases separating them. CDR3 nucleotide sequence: TGTGCCAGTAGACTAGGTGTCGCCATATATTTT. It specifies CASRLGVAIYF.

This clone is a singleton in its sample. The chain joins TRBV2 to TRBJ2-7; 7 positions match TRBD2. Trimming cost V 6 bases and J 2 bases; bases outside gene matches: 19. CDR1 is SNHLY and CDR2 is FYNNEI in the germline V gene. The CDR3 consists of 18 residues. The CDR3 DNA follows: TGTGCCAGCAGGAACCCGCCCCCTACTGGCGGGGGACCCTACGAGCAGTACTTC. Protein sequence: CASRNPPPTGGGPYEQYF.

The J gene is TRBJ2-7, the V gene TRBV10-3; 9 bases fit TRBD1. The CDR3 is 16 residues long. Per germline, CDR1 ENHRY and CDR2 SYGVKD. Trimming took 3 bases from V and 6 from J; bases not matched to a gene: 12. The DNA of the CDR3 is TGTGCCATCAGTGACTCTAACAGGGGGCAGCGGCGCGAGCAGTACTTC. Translated: CAISDSNRGQRREQYF.

This clone occurred once. V is TRBV7-6 and J is TRBJ2-3, with TRBD1 as a possible D gene (6 bases). V was trimmed by 0 bases and J by 0 bases, leaving 10 bases between them. The CDR3 runs 16 residues. The V gene's germline CDR1 is SGHVS and CDR2 FNYEAQ. The CDR3, as DNA: TGTGCCAGCAGCTTAGCTGACAGGCCCAGCACAGATACGCAGTATTTT. Translated, it gives CASSLADRPSTDTQYF.

The table lists this clone with a count of one. In nucleotides, the CDR3 is TGTGCCAGCAGCAGTAGCGGGGGCACCGAAGAGACCCAGTACTTC. This translates into CASSSSGGTEETQYF. V is TRBV7-9 and J is TRBJ2-5; 9 bases line up with TRBD2. CDR3 length: 15 residues. Per germline, CDR1 SEHNR and CDR2 FQNEAQ (reference sequence). With 5 bases clipped from V and 3 bases from J, the junction kept 7 bases outside the gene matches.

The count of this clone is one. For the CDR3, the DNA is TGTGCCAGCAGTGAACAAAGCGAGGCGTGGGGGCAGTACTTC. It is translated as CASSEQSEAWGQYF. This sequence joins TRBV6-1 and TRBJ2-7; D not resolved. Germline CDR1 MNHNS, CDR2 SASEGT. This CDR3 has 14 amino acids. Trimming took 2 bases from V and 9 from J, leaving 17 bases between them.

The chain joins TRBV11-2 to TRBJ2-5, with D perhaps matching TRBD1 (6 bases). TRBJ2-7 matches the DNA end more closely, so the J call is doubtful. The CDR3 is made up of 14 amino acids. The V gene's germline CDR1 is SGHAT and CDR2 FQNNGV. The CDR3 DNA is TGTGCCAGCAGCCCAGGGGCAGGGTCCTACGAGCAGTACTTC. Residues: CASSPGAGSYEQYF.

The sample holds one count of this clone. This chain connects TRBV30 to TRBJ1-4, with TRBD1 identical over 7 bases. The CDR3 is 16 amino acids. The ends lost 1 base at V and 8 bases at J; junction bases unmatched: 13. Germline V gene data show CDR1 as GTSNPN and CDR2 as SVGIG (reference sequence). CDR3 coding DNA: TGTGCCTGGAGTGGGTTAGACAGGGCCATAGGGGAAAAACTGTTTTTT. Its translation: CAWSGLDRAIGEKLFF.

This clone occurred once. CDR3 amino acids: CATSSLEGASGVADTQYF. The DNA of the CDR3 is TGTGCCACCAGCAGCCTCGAAGGTGCTAGCGGGGTGGCAGATACGCAGTATTTT. The V call is TRBV15, the J call TRBJ2-3; 9 bases map to TRBD2. CDR1 and CDR2 (germline): LNHNV, YYDKDF (reference sequence). V trimming: 3 bases; J trimming: 4 bases; junction bases outside the gene matches: 14. The CDR3 is 18 residues long.

This rearrangement joins TRBV6-5 to TRBJ2-7; the match to TRBD2 covers 7 bases. Germline CDR1 reads MNHEY; CDR2 reads SVGAGI. This CDR3 has 15 amino acids. J lost 6 bases, V lost 5 bases, and 13 bases had no gene match. CDR3 sequence: CASSPLEGGNPEQYF. The CDR3 coding sequence is TGTGCCAGCAGTCCTCTCGAGGGAGGGAACCCCGAGCAGTACTTC.

The V and J genes are TRBV27 and TRBJ1-6; no definite D call. Germline loops: CDR1 MNHEY, CDR2 SMNVEV (reference sequence). Trimming cost V 0 bases and J 9 bases, with 6 bases left between them. There are 13 residues in the CDR3. The chain's CDR3 is CASSLSGSSPLHF. For the CDR3, the DNA is TGTGCCAGCAGTTTATCAGGCAGTTCACCCCTCCACTTT.

V and J are TRBV29-1 and TRBJ2-7; 12 nucleotides align to TRBD2. Germline V gene sequence: CDR1 SQVTM, CDR2 ANQGSEA. The CDR3 contains 19 residues. After removal of 3 bases from V and 3 bases from J, the junction contained 18 bases not matched to a gene. The CDR3 bases are TGCAGCGTTGATGGAGACAGAGACCCGACTAGCGGGGGTTTCTACGAGCAGTACTTC. This codes for CSVDGDRDPTSGGFYEQYF.

J is TRBJ2-1 and V is TRBV7-9, with D tentatively TRBD2 (6 bases). V lost 5 bases to trimming and J lost 1 base, with 15 bases between them. The CDR3 loop spans 16 amino acids. CDR1 and CDR2 (germline): SEHNR, FQNEAQ (reference sequence). The CDR3 region is CASSPPGGRSYNEQFF. The CDR3 DNA reads as TGTGCCAGCAGCCCACCCGGGGGACGTTCCTACAATGAGCAGTTCTTC.

This chain links TRBV27 with TRBJ2-7, with TRBD1 as a possible D gene (7 bases). The V gene lost 0 bases and the J gene lost 5 bases, with 11 bases spanning the gap. The CDR3 has 14 amino acids. CDR1 is MNHEY, CDR2 SMNVEV, per germline (reference sequence). The CDR3 nucleotides are TGTGCCAGCAGTTTATCTGGCAGGGGGGACGAGCAGTACTTC. Protein product: CASSLSGRGDEQYF.

The chain joins TRBV5-5 to TRBJ1-4, with TRBD1 identical over 10 bases. With V trimmed by 1 base and J by 8 bases, 5 bases remained unmatched. CDR3 length: 15 amino acids. The V gene's germline CDR1 is SGHKS and CDR2 YYEKEE (reference sequence). CDR3 residues: CASSLFGTGEEKLFF. CDR3 nucleotides: TGTGCCAGCAGCTTGTTCGGGACAGGGGAGGAAAAACTGTTTTTT.

The chain recombines TRBV4-3 with TRBJ1-2; 7 bases map to TRBD1. The CDR3 sequence is 15 residues long. V lost 4 bases to trimming and J lost 7 bases; unmatched junction nucleotides: 12. Germline CDR1 reads LGHNA; CDR2 reads YSLEER. The CDR3 region is CASSPTGVVESGYTF. The CDR3 DNA reads as TGCGCCAGCAGCCCTACAGGGGTGGTGGAGAGTGGCTACACCTTC.

This clone was seen only once. V usage is TRBV5-4 and J usage is TRBJ2-7; 8 bases line up with TRBD2. This CDR3 has 17 amino acids. Germline V gene lookup returns CDR1 SGHNT and CDR2 YYREEE (reference sequence). The J segment lost 0 bases and the V segment lost 0 bases, leaving 8 bases of the junction unmatched. Here the CDR3 reads CASSLVAGGSSSYEQYF. The CDR3 DNA reads TGTGCCAGCAGCTTGGTTGCGGGAGGATCGTCCTCCTACGAGCAGTACTTC.

The chain links TRBV7-8 to TRBJ2-3; D is unresolved. Germline V gene data show CDR1 as SGHVS and CDR2 as FQNEAQ. V was pared by 1 base and J by 2 bases, with 4 bases between. The CDR3 is 13 amino acids. CDR3 DNA sequence: TGTGCCAGCAGCTTAGGAGCCACAGATACGCAGTATTTT. It yields the protein CASSLGATDTQYF. The complete variable domain, with remaining parts taken from reference TRBV7-8 and TRBJ2-3, reads GAGVSQSPRYKVAKRGQDVALRCDPISGHVSLFWYQQALGQGPEFLTYFQNEAQLDKSGLPSDRFFAERPEGSVSTLKIQRTQQEDSAVYLCASSLGATDTQYFGPGTRLTVL.

This sequence joins TRBV2 and TRBJ2-7; possible D gene TRBD2, 6 bases. Trimming left V 6 bases short and J 0 bases short, with 18 bases between. The CDR3 length is 16 residues. Per the germline V gene, CDR1 is SNHLY and CDR2 is FYNNEI. CDR3 coding DNA: TGTGCCAGCAGCTCTGGGACTCTGAGACCCTCCTACGAGCAGTACTTC. It translates to CASSSGTLRPSYEQYF.

The chain joins TRBV6-5 to TRBJ1-2; D call uncertain. This CDR3 contains 15 residues. Germline V lookup: CDR1 MNHEY, CDR2 SVGAGI. Trimming left V 0 bases short and J 1 base short, with 9 bases between. CDR3 DNA: TGTGCCAGCAGTTACTCGACCACGGATAACTATGGCTACACCTTC. Its translation is CASSYSTTDNYGYTF.

CDR3 nucleotides: TGTGCCAGCAGCTTCCCCTTTAGTGGGGCCAACGTCCTGACTTTC. Its translation: CASSFPFSGANVLTF. The rearrangement uses TRBV7-9 and TRBJ2-6; D is undetermined. This CDR3 contains 15 residues. Germline-derived CDR1 and CDR2 are SEHNR and FQNEAQ (reference sequence). V gave up 3 bases and J gave up 3 bases, with 9 bases separating them. Based on the CDR3 plus reference TRBV7-9 and TRBJ2-6, the full variable domain is DTGVSQNPRHKITKRGQNVTFRCDPISEHNRLYWYRQTLGQGPEFLTYFQNEAQLEKSRLLSDRFSAERPKGSFSTLEIQRTEQGDSAMYLCASSFPFSGANVLTFGAGSRLTVL.

The J gene is TRBJ1-5, the V gene TRBV11-3; 7 nucleotides match TRBD1. J was trimmed by 1 base and V by 5 bases; bases with no gene match: 5. This CDR3 region has 15 residues. Germline V gives CDR1 SGHNT, CDR2 YENEEA. CDR3 sequence (DNA): TGTGCCAGCAGCCAGCAGGGGGACAGCAATCAGCCCCAGCATTTT. Encoded protein: CASSQQGDSNQPQHF.

V and J are TRBV7-9 and TRBJ2-5, with TRBD2 identical over 7 bases. This CDR3 is built from 16 residues. V was clipped by 5 bases and J by 3 bases; unmatched bases: 12. CDR1 and CDR2 from the germline V gene are SEHNR and FQNEAQ (reference sequence). The CDR3 sequence: CASSQVGGGDEETQYF. The CDR3 coding sequence is TGTGCCAGCAGCCAGGTGGGCGGGGGAGATGAAGAGACCCAGTACTTC.

This clone appeared a single time. The chain employs TRBV19 and TRBJ1-6; TRBD1 matches 9 bases. Trimming at V came to 5 bases and at J to 14 bases, leaving 7 bases not matched to a gene. The CDR3 has 13 residues. The germline V gene has CDR1 LNHDA and CDR2 SQIVND (reference sequence). CDR3 coding DNA: TGTGCCAGTAGTCCGTCGACAGGGGGAGCCCTCCACTTT. This translates into CASSPSTGGALHF.

The V and J genes are TRBV4-3 and TRBJ1-2; D unresolved. The CDR3 has 15 amino acids. Germline CDR1 reads LGHNA; CDR2 reads YSLEER. The ends were cut back, 0 bases at V and 4 bases at J, with 12 bases in the middle. The DNA of the CDR3 is TGCGCCAGCAGCCAAGATTCCACCTCTCTCTATGGCTACACCTTC. Its translation: CASSQDSTSLYGYTF.

The chain couples TRBV27 to TRBJ2-7, with 8 positions matching TRBD2. Losses at the gene ends were 4 bases for V and 2 bases for J; bases not matched to a gene: 7. Germline V gene lookup returns CDR1 MNHEY and CDR2 SMNVEV (reference sequence). There are 15 residues in the CDR3. CDR3 amino acids: CASSWGGGPTYEQYF. The CDR3, as DNA: TGTGCCAGCAGTTGGGGCGGGGGGCCAACCTACGAGCAGTACTTC.

The genes are TRBV7-9 and TRBJ2-7; D uncertain. Germline V gene lookup returns CDR1 SEHNR and CDR2 FQNEAQ (reference sequence). CDR3 length equals 15 residues. V was trimmed by 3 bases and J by 0 bases, leaving 12 bases between them. The CDR3 DNA sequence: TGTGCCAGCAGCTTCAACACCGAACCCTCCTACGAGCAGTACTTC. Its translation: CASSFNTEPSYEQYF.

V is TRBV13 and J is TRBJ2-7; the match to TRBD2 covers 7 bases. The length of the CDR3 is 15 residues. Germline CDR1 reads PRHDT; CDR2 reads FYEKMQ (reference sequence). Losses at the gene ends were 5 bases for V and 7 bases for J; bases not matched to a gene: 14. As DNA, the CDR3 is TGTGCCAGCAGCCGCGGCGGGGGTTCCCCCTGGGAGCAGTACTTC. Its translation: CASSRGGGSPWEQYF.